A single sample is the source of the 17 T cell receptor beta chains below, sequenced in a study of T cell clonality in common variable immunodeficiency. Whole-study findings and limits: Reportedly, TCR beta sequences from common variable immunodeficiency showed fewer deletions and N-nucleotide insertions.

Sequenced by immunoSEQ multiplex PCR; TCRdb stores in-frame clones only, minus some. Recorded here are 35,000 or so clones, none singletons. Their cognate antigens are unknown. Input material: peripheral blood mononuclear cells. Receptors originate from a human donor with common variable immunodeficiency.

This clone was detected only a few times. Read data end 3 residues before the CDR3 end; the end is taken from the germline J gene. The V and J genes are TRBV19 and TRBJ2-5, with TRBD2 matching over 12 bases. The V segment lost 4 bases and the J segment 2 bases; nucleotides outside the gene matches: 8. The CDR3 spans 17 residues. Looked up from germline, CDR1 is LNHDA and CDR2 is SQIVND (reference sequence). The CDR3 here is CASSTGLAGGQQETQYF. CDR3 bases read: TGTGCCAGTAGTACAGGGCTAGCGGGGGGGCAGCAAGAGACC.

This clone occurred a few times. The CDR3 end is not reached by the read, which stops 3 residues before it; the germline J gene fills it in. V and J are TRBV7-6 and TRBJ2-7; 7 nucleotides agree with TRBD1. V lost 5 bases and J lost 0; bases outside the gene matches: 7. CDR3 length: 15 residues. The V gene's germline CDR1 is SGHVS and CDR2 FNYEAQ. Partial CDR3 DNA: TGTGCCAGCAGCCTACAGGGACAGCTCTCCTACGAG. Translation gives CASSLQGQLSYE. The full CDR3 sequence reads CASSLQGQLSYEQYF.

The sample holds many counts of this clone. The covered CDR3 bases are TGCAGCGTGGGTCCGGCAGGGGAGGCAGATACG. It specifies CSVGPAGEADT. The whole CDR3 protein reads CSVGPAGEADTQYF. The V gene is TRBV29-1, the J gene TRBJ2-3; D tentatively fits TRBD1 or TRBD2 (6 bases each). The read stops 3 residues short of the end of the CDR3; the missing end is completed from the germline J gene. The V and J ends lost 6 bases and 4 bases respectively, with 17 bases between them. From germline, CDR1 is SQVTM and CDR2 ANQGSEA. This CDR3 comprises 14 residues.

This clone has at least ten counts. The sequenced fragment ends 3 residues before the CDR3 boundary, so the rest is inferred from the germline J gene. The gene calls are TRBV7-9 and TRBJ1-5, with D possibly being TRBD1 (5 bases). CDR3 length: 13 residues. In germline, CDR1 is SEHNR, CDR2 FQNEAQ (reference sequence). V gave up 10 bases and J gave up 3 bases, with 13 bases separating them. CDR3 protein: CATATDHNQPQHF. The part of the CDR3 DNA that was read is TGTGCCACGGCGACAGACCACAATCAGCCC.

This clone was seen a handful of times. The observed sequence ends 3 residues before the CDR3 terminus, with the missing tail filled in from the germline J gene. The V and J genes are TRBV19 and TRBJ2-2; D is possibly TRBD2 (5 bases). The CDR3 covers 14 residues. Looked up from germline, CDR1 is LNHDA and CDR2 is SQIVND (reference sequence). The V and J ends lost 4 bases and 1 base respectively, with 7 bases between them. The CDR3 bases that were read are TGTGCCAGTAGTAGGACTGAGAACACCGGGGAG. Its protein is CASSRTENTGE. The CDR3 reads in full as CASSRTENTGELFF.

This clone qualifies as medium-sized. Read data end 3 residues before the CDR3 end; the end is taken from the germline J gene. The chain couples TRBV29-1 to TRBJ1-1; maybe TRBD1 (6 bases). Trimming cost V 4 bases and J 3 bases, with 12 bases left between them. The germline V gene has CDR1 SQVTM and CDR2 ANQGSEA. The CDR3 has 13 residues. The CDR3 protein is CSVAQGLDTEAFF. The CDR3 bases that were read are TGCAGCGTTGCTCAGGGGTTGGACACTGAA.

Comment on this clone: The sequenced fragment ends 3 residues before the CDR3 boundary, so the rest is inferred from the germline J gene. The chain couples TRBV30 to TRBJ2-7, with 9 bases aligning to TRBD1. Germline values: CDR1 GTSNPN, CDR2 SVGIG (reference sequence). V lost 3 bases and J lost 4; bases outside the gene matches: 10. The CDR3 is 15 amino acids. The sequenced part of the CDR3 DNA is TGTGCCTGGAGACGACCGGGACAGGGCTTTTACGAG. Encoded protein: CAWRRPGQGFYE. The whole CDR3 sequence reads CAWRRPGQGFYEQYF.

Comment on this clone: The CDR3 end falls 3 residues outside the read, so it is completed with the germline J gene. V gene TRBV19 combines with J gene TRBJ1-1; no clear D. The germline gives CDR1 LNHDA, CDR2 SQIVND (reference sequence). Deletions cut 5 bases from V and 1 base from J, with 17 bases between. The CDR3 length is 16 residues. The CDR3 sequence: CASSHTPTISNTEAFF. CDR3 DNA (partial): TGTGCCAGTAGTCATACCCCTACCATCTCGAACACTGAA.

This clone was seen many times. The DNA read from the CDR3 is TGTGCCTGCCTGTGTCTAGACTCTGGGGCCAACGTC. Translating gives CACLCLDSGANV. The CDR3 in full is CACLCLDSGANVLTF. The V call is TRBV30, the J call TRBJ2-6, with D unresolved. The read terminates 3 residues ahead of where the CDR3 ends, so the germline J gene completes it. CDR3 length equals 15 residues. The V and J ends lost 6 bases and 0 bases respectively, with 12 bases between them. The germline CDR1 and CDR2 sequences are GTSNPN and SVGIG (reference sequence).

About this clone itself: The CDR3 goes on 3 residues after the read ends, and that part is filled in from the germline J gene. V usage is TRBV11-2 and J usage is TRBJ2-5; D ambiguous. Trimming cost V 1 base and J 4 bases, with 10 bases left between them. This CDR3 contains 14 residues. CDR1 is SGHAT, CDR2 FQNNGV, per germline. The DNA read from the CDR3 is TGTGCCAGCAGCTTAGGGTCCAGTCCAGAGACC. Translated: CASSLGSSPET. Given in full, the CDR3 is CASSLGSSPETQYF.

This clone was seen many times. The observed sequence ends 3 residues before the CDR3 terminus, with the missing tail filled in from the germline J gene. The chain uses TRBV2 and TRBJ2-4, with D possibly being TRBD1 or TRBD2 (5 bases each). CDR3 size: 18 residues. CDR1 is SNHLY and CDR2 is FYNNEI in the germline V gene. V lost 6 bases to trimming and J lost 3 bases, with 24 bases between them. CDR3 region: CASRDPGMRAMDKNIQYF. The DNA read from the CDR3 is TGTGCCAGCAGGGATCCAGGGATGAGGGCAATGGACAAAAACATT.

This clone was seen repeatedly, ten times or more. The missing CDR3 end, 3 residues past where the read stops, is filled in from the germline J gene. V usage is TRBV2 and J usage is TRBJ2-7; D is possibly TRBD1 (5 bases). Between the trimmed V and J ends, which lost 0 bases and 5 bases, there was a span of 17 bases. The CDR3 contains 16 residues. Germline V lookup: CDR1 SNHLY, CDR2 FYNNEI. CDR3: CASSEAQGILYNEQYF. The sequenced part of the CDR3 DNA is TGTGCCAGCAGTGAAGCGCAGGGCATCCTCTATAACGAG.

This clone showed up many times. The read terminates 3 residues ahead of where the CDR3 ends, so the germline J gene completes it. The V call is TRBV2, the J call TRBJ1-6; 10 nucleotides agree with TRBD1. Germline loops: CDR1 SNHLY, CDR2 FYNNEI. J lost 8 bases, V lost 6 bases, and 4 bases had no gene match. The CDR3 runs 14 residues. The CDR3 loop is CASRGQGNYSPLHF. The covered CDR3 bases are TGTGCCAGCAGGGGACAGGGGAATTATTCACCC.

In this sample, this clone turned up a few times. The read stops 3 residues short of the end of the CDR3; the missing end is completed from the germline J gene. V and J are TRBV7-9 and TRBJ1-4, with a possible D match to TRBD1 (6 bases). There are 15 residues in the CDR3. V lost 2 bases and J 9 bases, leaving 16 bases between the germline ends. In germline, CDR1 is SEHNR, CDR2 FQNEAQ (reference sequence). Incomplete CDR3 DNA: TGTGCCAGCAGCTTAAACTTGGGGGACATCAAAAAA. This sequence encodes CASSLNLGDIKK. The full-length CDR3 reads as CASSLNLGDIKKLFF.

This clone has more than one count but fewer than ten. The read terminates 3 residues ahead of where the CDR3 ends, so the germline J gene completes it. The chain joins TRBV11-2 to TRBJ1-1, with TRBD1 identical over 10 bases. The CDR3 loop spans 15 amino acids. V shed 5 bases and J 4 bases; nucleotides not matched to a gene: 7. The germline V gene encodes CDR1 SGHAT and CDR2 FQNNGV. The CDR3: CASSLGQGKGTEAFF. CDR3 bases read: TGTGCCAGCAGCCTGGGACAGGGGAAGGGCACTGAA. Complete variable domain (other parts from reference TRBV11-2 and TRBJ1-1): EAGVAQSPRYKIIEKRQSVAFWCNPISGHATLYWYQQILGQGPKLLIQFQNNGVVDDSQLPKDRFSAERLKGVDSTLKIQPAKLEDSAVYLCASSLGQGKGTEAFFGQGTRLTVV.

In this sample, this clone turned up a few times. The CDR3 goes on 3 residues after the read ends, and that part is filled in from the germline J gene. The rearrangement uses TRBV19 and TRBJ2-2; 7 bases are shared with TRBD2. Trimming at V came to 4 bases and at J to 0 bases, leaving 2 bases not matched to a gene. The CDR3 runs 15 residues. Germline-derived CDR1 and CDR2 are LNHDA and SQIVND (reference sequence). The part of the CDR3 DNA that was read is TGTGCCAGTAGTAAGCGGGGACCGAACACCGGGGAG. It yields the protein CASSKRGPNTGE. The full-length CDR3 reads as CASSKRGPNTGELFF. Using reference TRBV19 and TRBJ2-2 for the parts outside the CDR3, the full variable domain is DGGITQSPKYLFRKEGQNVTLSCEQNLNHDAMYWYRQDPGQGLRLIYYSQIVNDFQKGDIAEGYSVSREKKESFPLTVTSAQKNPTAFYLCASSKRGPNTGELFFGEGSRLTVL.

With respect to this clone: Read coverage stops 3 residues before the CDR3 terminus; the germline J gene supplies the remainder. V usage is TRBV2 and J usage is TRBJ1-2, with 8 bases matching TRBD1. With 4 bases clipped from V and 1 base from J, the junction kept 5 bases outside the gene matches. The CDR3 runs to 15 residues. Germline V gene sequence: CDR1 SNHLY, CDR2 FYNNEI. CDR3 DNA (partial): TGTGCCAGCAGTGTTGGACAGGGACTTAACTATGGC. Protein: CASSVGQGLNYG. The whole CDR3 protein reads CASSVGQGLNYGYTF.